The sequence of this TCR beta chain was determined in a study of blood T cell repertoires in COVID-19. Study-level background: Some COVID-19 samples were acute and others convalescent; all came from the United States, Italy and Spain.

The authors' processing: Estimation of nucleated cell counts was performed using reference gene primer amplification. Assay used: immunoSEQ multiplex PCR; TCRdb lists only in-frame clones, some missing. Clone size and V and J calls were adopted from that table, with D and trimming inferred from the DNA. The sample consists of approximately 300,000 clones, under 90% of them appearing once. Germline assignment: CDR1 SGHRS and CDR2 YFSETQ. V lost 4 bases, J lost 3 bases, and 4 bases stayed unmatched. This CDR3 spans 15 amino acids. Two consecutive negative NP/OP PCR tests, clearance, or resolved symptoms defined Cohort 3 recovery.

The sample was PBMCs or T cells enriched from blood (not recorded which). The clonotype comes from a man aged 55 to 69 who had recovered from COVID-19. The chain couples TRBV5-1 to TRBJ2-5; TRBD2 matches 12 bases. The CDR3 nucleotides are TGCGCCAGCAGCCCTAGCGGGAGGGTGAAAGAGACCCAGTACTTC. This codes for CASSPSGRVKETQYF.